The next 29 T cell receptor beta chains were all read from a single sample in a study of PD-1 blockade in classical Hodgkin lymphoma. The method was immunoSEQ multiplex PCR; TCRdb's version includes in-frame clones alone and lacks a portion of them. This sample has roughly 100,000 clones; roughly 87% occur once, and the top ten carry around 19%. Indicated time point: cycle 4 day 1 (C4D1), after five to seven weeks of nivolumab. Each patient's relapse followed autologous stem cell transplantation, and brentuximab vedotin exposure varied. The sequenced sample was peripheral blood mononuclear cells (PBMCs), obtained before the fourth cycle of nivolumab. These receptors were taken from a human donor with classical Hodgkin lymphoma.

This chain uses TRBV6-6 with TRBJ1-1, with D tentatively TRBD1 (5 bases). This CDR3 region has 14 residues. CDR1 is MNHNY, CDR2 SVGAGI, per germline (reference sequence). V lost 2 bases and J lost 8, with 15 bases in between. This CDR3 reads CASSYADSPTEAFF. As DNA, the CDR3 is TGTGCCAGCAGTTACGCTGACAGCCCAACAGAAGCTTTCTTT.

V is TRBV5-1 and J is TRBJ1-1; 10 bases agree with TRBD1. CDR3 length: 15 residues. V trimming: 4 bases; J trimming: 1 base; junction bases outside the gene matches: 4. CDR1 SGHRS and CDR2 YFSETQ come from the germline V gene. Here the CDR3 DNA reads TGCGCCAGCAGCCCGAGGACAGGGGGGAACACTGAAGCTTTCTTT. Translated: CASSPRTGGNTEAFF.

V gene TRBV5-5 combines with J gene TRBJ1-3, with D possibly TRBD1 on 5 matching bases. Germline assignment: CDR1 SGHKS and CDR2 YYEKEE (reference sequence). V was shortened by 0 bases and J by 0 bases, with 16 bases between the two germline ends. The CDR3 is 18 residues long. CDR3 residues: CASSLGGTGWISGNTIYF. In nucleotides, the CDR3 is TGTGCCAGCAGCTTGGGGGGGACCGGATGGATCTCTGGAAACACCATATATTTT.

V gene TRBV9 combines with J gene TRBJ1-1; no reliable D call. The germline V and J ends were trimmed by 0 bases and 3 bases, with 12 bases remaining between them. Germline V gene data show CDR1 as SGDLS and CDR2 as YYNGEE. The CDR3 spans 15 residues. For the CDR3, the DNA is TGTGCCAGCAGCGTAGCCACCGGGCGACACACTGAAGCTTTCTTT. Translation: CASSVATGRHTEAFF.

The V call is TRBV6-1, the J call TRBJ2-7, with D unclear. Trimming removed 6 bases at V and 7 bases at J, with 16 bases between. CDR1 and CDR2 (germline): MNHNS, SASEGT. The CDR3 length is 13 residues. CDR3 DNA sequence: TGTGCCAGCAGCCTTACAAGCCTTGGGGAGCAGTACTTC. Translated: CASSLTSLGEQYF.

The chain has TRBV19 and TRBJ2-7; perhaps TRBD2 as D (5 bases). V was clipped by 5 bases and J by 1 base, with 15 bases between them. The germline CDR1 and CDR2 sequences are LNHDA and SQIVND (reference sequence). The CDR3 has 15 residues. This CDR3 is CASSSPGSGSYEQYF. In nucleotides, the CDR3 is TGTGCCAGTAGTTCCCCGGGCTCGGGGTCCTACGAGCAGTACTTC.

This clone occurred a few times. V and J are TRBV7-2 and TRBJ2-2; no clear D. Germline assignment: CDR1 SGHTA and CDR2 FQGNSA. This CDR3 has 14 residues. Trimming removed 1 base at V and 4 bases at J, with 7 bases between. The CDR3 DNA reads TGTGCCAGCAGCTTAGGCCTTTCCACCGGGGAGCTGTTTTTT. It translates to CASSLGLSTGELFF.

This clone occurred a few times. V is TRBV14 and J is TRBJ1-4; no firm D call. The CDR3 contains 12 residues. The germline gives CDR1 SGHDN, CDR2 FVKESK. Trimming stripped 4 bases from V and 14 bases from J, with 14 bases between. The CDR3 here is CASSPKRAVLFF. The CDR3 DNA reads TGTGCCAGCAGCCCCAAGAGAGCGGTGCTGTTTTTT.

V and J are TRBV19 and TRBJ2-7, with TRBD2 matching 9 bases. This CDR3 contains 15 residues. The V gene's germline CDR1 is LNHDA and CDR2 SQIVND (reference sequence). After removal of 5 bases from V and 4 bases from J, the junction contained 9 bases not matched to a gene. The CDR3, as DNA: TGTGCCAGTAGTTTTGGAGCGGGGGGAGATTACGAGCAGTACTTC. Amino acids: CASSFGAGGDYEQYF. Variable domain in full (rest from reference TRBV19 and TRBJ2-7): DGGITQSPKYLFRKEGQNVTLSCEQNLNHDAMYWYRQDPGQGLRLIYYSQIVNDFQKGDIAEGYSVSREKKESFPLTVTSAQKNPTAFYLCASSFGAGGDYEQYFGPGTRLTVT.

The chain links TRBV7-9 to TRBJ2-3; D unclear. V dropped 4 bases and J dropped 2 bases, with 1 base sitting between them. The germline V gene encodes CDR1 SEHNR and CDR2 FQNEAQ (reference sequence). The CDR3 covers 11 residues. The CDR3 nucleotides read TGTGCCAGCAGCTACACAGATACGCAGTATTTT. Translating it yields CASSYTDTQYF.

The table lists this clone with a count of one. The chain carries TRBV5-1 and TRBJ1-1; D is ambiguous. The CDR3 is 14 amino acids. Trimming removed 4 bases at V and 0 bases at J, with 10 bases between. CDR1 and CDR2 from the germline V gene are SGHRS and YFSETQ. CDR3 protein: CASSPGLVNTEAFF. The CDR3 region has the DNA TGCGCCAGCAGCCCAGGACTGGTGAACACTGAAGCTTTCTTT.

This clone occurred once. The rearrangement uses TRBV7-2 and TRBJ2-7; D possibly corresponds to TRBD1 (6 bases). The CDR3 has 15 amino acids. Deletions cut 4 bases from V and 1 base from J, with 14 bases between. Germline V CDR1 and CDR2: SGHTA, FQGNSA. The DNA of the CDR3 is TGTGCCAGCAGCTGGAATGCAGGGGCATCCTACGAGCAGTACTTC. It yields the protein CASSWNAGASYEQYF.

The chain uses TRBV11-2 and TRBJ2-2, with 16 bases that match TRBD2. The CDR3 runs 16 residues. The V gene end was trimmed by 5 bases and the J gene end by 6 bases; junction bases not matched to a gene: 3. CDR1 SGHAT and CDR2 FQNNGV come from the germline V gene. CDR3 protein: CASSLGLAGGPGELFF. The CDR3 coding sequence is TGTGCCAGCAGCCTGGGACTAGCGGGAGGGCCCGGGGAGCTGTTTTTT.

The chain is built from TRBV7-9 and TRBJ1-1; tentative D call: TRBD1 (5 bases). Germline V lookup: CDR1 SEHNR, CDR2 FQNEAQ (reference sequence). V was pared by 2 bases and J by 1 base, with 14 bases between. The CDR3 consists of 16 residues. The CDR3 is CASSLNPGLGNTEAFF. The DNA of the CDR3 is TGTGCCAGCAGCTTAAATCCAGGGCTCGGGAACACTGAAGCTTTCTTT.

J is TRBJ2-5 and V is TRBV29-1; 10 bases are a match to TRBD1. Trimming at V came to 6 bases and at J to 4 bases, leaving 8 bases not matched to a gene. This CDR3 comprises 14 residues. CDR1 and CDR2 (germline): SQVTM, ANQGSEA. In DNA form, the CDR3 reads TGCAGCGTCCCCTACGGACAGGGGGTAGAGACCCAGTACTTC. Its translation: CSVPYGQGVETQYF.

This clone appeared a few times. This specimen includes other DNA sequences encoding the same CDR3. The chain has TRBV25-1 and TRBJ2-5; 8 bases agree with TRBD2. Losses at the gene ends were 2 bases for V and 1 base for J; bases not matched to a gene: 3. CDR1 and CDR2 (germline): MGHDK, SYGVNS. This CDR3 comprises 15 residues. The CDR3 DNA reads TGTGCCAGCAGTGAACCTACTAGCGGCCAAGAGACCCAGTACTTC. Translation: CASSEPTSGQETQYF.

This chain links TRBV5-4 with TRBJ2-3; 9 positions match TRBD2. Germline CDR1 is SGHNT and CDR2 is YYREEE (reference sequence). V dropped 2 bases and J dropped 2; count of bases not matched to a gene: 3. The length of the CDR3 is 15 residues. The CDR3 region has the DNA TGTGCCAGCAGCTTTAGCGGGGGAAACACAGATACGCAGTATTTT. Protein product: CASSFSGGNTDTQYF. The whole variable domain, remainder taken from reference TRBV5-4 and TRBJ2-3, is ETGVTQSPTHLIKTRGQQVTLRCSSQSGHNTVSWYQQALGQGPQFIFQYYREEENGRGNFPPRFSGLQFPNYSSELNVNALELDDSALYLCASSFSGGNTDTQYFGPGTRLTVL.

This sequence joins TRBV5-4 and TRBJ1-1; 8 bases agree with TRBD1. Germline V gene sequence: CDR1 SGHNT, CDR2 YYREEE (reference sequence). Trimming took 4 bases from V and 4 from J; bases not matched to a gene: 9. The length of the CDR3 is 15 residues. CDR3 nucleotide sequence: TGTGCCAGCAGCATAGACAGGGGAAGAGTCACTGAAGCTTTCTTT. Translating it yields CASSIDRGRVTEAFF.

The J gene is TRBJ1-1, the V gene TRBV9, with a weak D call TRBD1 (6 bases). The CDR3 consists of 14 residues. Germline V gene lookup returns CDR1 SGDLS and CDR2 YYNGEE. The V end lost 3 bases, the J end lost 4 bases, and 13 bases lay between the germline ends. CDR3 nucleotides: TGTGCCAGCAGCGAACCAGGGGAAGGCACTGAAGCTTTCTTT. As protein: CASSEPGEGTEAFF.

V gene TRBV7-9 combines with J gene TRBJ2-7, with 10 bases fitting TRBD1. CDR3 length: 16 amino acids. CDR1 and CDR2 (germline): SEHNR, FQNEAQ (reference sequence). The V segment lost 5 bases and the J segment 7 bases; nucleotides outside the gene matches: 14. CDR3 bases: TGTGCCAGCAGCATACGACCGGGACAGGGGTCGGGGGAGCAGTACTTC. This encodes CASSIRPGQGSGEQYF.

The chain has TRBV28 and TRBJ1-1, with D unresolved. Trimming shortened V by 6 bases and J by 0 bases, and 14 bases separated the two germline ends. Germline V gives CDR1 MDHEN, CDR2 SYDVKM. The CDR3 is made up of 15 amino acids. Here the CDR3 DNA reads TGTGCCAGCAGGCCAGGCTCTCCTTTGAACACTGAAGCTTTCTTT. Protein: CASRPGSPLNTEAFF.

Here the CDR3 reads CASSVTGSGYNEQFF. CDR3 sequence (DNA): TGTGCCAGCAGCGTCACGGGATCGGGCTACAATGAGCAGTTCTTC. V usage is TRBV7-9 and J usage is TRBJ2-1, with D perhaps TRBD2 (5 bases). The CDR3 covers 15 residues. V lost 5 bases and J 3 bases, leaving 14 bases between the germline ends. The germline V gene encodes CDR1 SEHNR and CDR2 FQNEAQ (reference sequence).

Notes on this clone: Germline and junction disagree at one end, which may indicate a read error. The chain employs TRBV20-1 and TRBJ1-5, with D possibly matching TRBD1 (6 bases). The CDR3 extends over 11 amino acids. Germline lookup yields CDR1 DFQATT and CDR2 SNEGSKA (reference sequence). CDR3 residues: CSARNRDTGNF. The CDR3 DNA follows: TGCAGTGCTAGAAACCGGGACACTGGGAATTTT.

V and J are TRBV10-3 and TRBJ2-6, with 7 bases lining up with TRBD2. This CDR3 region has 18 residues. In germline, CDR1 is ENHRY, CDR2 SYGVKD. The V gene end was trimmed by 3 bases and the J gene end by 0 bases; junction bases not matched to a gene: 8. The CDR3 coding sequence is TGTGCCATCAGTGACGACAACGCGGGAGCCTCTGGGGCCAACGTCCTGACTTTC. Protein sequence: CAISDDNAGASGANVLTF.

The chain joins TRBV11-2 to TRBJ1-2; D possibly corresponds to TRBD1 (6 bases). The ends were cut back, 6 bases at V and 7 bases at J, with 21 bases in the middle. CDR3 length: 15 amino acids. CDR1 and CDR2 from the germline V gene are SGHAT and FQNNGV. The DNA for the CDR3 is TGTGCCAGCAGTCTATGGAAGGGGGGGATCGGTGGCTACACCTTC. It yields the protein CASSLWKGGIGGYTF. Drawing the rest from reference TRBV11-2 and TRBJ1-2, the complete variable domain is EAGVAQSPRYKIIEKRQSVAFWCNPISGHATLYWYQQILGQGPKLLIQFQNNGVVDDSQLPKDRFSAERLKGVDSTLKIQPAKLEDSAVYLCASSLWKGGIGGYTFGSGTRLTVV.

The CDR3 reads CSGTQNYGYTF. The DNA for the CDR3 is TGCAGTGGAACACAAAACTATGGCTACACCTTC. This sequence joins TRBV20-1 and TRBJ1-2, with D uncertain. The V and J ends lost 7 bases and 2 bases respectively, with 8 bases between them. The germline gives CDR1 DFQATT, CDR2 SNEGSKA (reference sequence). CDR3 size: 11 residues.

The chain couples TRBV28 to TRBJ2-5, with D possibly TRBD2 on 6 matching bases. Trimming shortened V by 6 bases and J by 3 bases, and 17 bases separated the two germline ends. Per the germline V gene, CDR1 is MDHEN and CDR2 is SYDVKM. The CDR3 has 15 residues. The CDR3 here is CASRLARWGEETQYF. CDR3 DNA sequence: TGTGCCAGCAGGTTAGCCAGGTGGGGGGAAGAGACCCAGTACTTC.

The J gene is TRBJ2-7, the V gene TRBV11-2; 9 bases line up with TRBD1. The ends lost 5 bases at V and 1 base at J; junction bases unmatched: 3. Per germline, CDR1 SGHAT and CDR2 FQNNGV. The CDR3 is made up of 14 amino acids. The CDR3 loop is CASSPDRGSYEQYF. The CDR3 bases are TGTGCCAGCAGCCCGGACAGGGGTTCCTACGAGCAGTACTTC.

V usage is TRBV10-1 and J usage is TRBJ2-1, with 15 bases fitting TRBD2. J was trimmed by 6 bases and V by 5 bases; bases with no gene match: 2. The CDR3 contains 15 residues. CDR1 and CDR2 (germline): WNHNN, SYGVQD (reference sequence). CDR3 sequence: CASSPGLAGGNEQFF. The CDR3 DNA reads TGCGCCAGCAGTCCGGGACTAGCGGGAGGCAATGAGCAGTTCTTC.